This T cell receptor (beta chain) was recorded in a study of blood T cell repertoires in COVID-19. Repertoires were generated with immunoSEQ multiplex PCR, while TCRdb's copy carries only in-frame clones and drops some. The sample carries 650,000 to 800,000 clones, about 87% recorded once. The CDR3 contains 17 residues. V was pared by 0 bases and J by 0 bases, with 7 bases of the junction left unmatched. Germline V lookup: CDR1 MGHRA, CDR2 YSYEKL. What was sequenced was peripheral blood. The V call is TRBV4-1, the J call TRBJ2-5, with 7 bases identical to TRBD1. The sequence was obtained from a woman aged 18-29 years with acute or convalescent COVID-19. CDR3 nucleotide sequence: TGCGCCAGCAGCCAAGATCCGGCGAGGGGGCACCAAGAGACCCAGTACTTC. Residues: CASSQDPARGHQETQYF.